In its sample, the clone carrying this T cell receptor beta chain was seen many times. These data come from a study of T cells in Graves' hyperthyroidism and ophthalmopathy. The TCR beta CDR3 regions underwent amplification using RNA transcripts as the source. HTBI primers were the set used in a first-round RT-PCR of the TCR CDR3. Each CDR3 protein gets one entry after TCRdb re-called the multiplex PCR reads with MiXCR. The sample has about 400,000 distinct CDR3 sequences, approximately 25% seen once. Trimming at V came to 6 bases and at J to 3 bases, leaving 11 bases not matched to a gene. Germline CDR1 is SNHLY and CDR2 is FYNNEI. This CDR3 contains 16 residues.

V gene TRBV2 combines with J gene TRBJ2-3, with 8 nucleotides matching TRBD2. What was sequenced was blood. The receptor's source is a man aged 45-65 years with Graves' hyperthyroidism. CDR3 protein: CASRDGLAGPTDTQYF. CDR3 DNA: TGTGCCAGCAGGGACGGATTAGCGGGACCGACAGATACGCAGTATTTT.